Shown below are 9 T cell receptor beta chains from a single sample sequenced in a study of OX40 agonist ivuxolimab in advanced cancers. Assay: immunoSEQ multiplex PCR; the TCRdb copy retains only in-frame clones and omits some. The profile covers 100,000 to 130,000 clones, with under 95% appearing a single time and about 0.67% taken by the ten largest. This specimen was CD4+ or CD8+ T cells sorted from blood, taken in a trial of the OX40 agonist ivuxolimab. The receptors were sampled from an adult with an advanced solid tumor such as melanoma, head and neck, liver or kidney cancer.

To note about this clone: One junction end disagrees with the germline gene, perhaps due to a read error. The same CDR3 can be traced to other DNA sequences in this sample. The V gene is TRBV6-4, the J gene TRBJ1-2; TRBD1 might be the D (6 bases). This CDR3 is 14 amino acids long. Germline V gives CDR1 MRHNA, CDR2 SNTAGT. CDR3 sequence: CASSEGGQTNGYTF. CDR3 bases: TGTGCCAGCAGTGAGGGAGGACAGACGAATGGCTATACCTTC.

The chain employs TRBV15 and TRBJ1-3; D not certain. This CDR3 is built from 14 residues. Trimming took 2 bases from V and 0 from J, leaving 5 bases between them. Germline lookup yields CDR1 LNHNV and CDR2 YYDKDF (reference sequence). This CDR3 is CATSRTASGNTIYF. Here the CDR3 DNA reads TGTGCCACCAGCAGAACGGCCTCTGGAAACACCATATATTTT.

CDR3 amino acids: CASSRSRAPYEQYF. The CDR3 coding sequence is TGTGCCAGCAGCCGAAGTAGGGCCCCCTACGAGCAGTACTTC. The chain is built from TRBV7-9 and TRBJ2-7, with D uncertain. Germline V lookup: CDR1 SEHNR, CDR2 FQNEAQ (reference sequence). Deletions cut 5 bases from V and 2 bases from J, with 13 bases between. The CDR3 has 14 residues.

This sequence joins TRBV6-1 and TRBJ1-5; D is possibly TRBD1 (5 bases). This CDR3 spans 13 amino acids. The germline gives CDR1 MNHNS, CDR2 SASEGT. V gave up 2 bases and J gave up 7 bases, with 9 bases separating them. The CDR3 loop reads CASSELQGQPQHF. CDR3 nucleotides: TGTGCCAGCAGTGAACTGCAGGGACAGCCCCAGCATTTT.

The chain is built from TRBV6-6 and TRBJ1-1; weak D call: TRBD1 (6 bases). CDR1 and CDR2 from the germline V gene are MNHNY and SVGAGI (reference sequence). V gave up 4 bases and J gave up 3 bases, with 15 bases separating them. The length of the CDR3 is 15 residues. CDR3 amino acids: CASSSSDRSYTEAFF. The CDR3 DNA reads as TGTGCCAGCAGTTCCTCGGACAGAAGCTACACTGAAGCTTTCTTT.

The rearrangement uses TRBV15 and TRBJ2-3, with a weak D call TRBD1 (5 bases). V was cut by 4 bases and J by 1 base, with 15 bases left in between. This CDR3 is 16 amino acids long. The germline CDR1 and CDR2 sequences are LNHNV and YYDKDF (reference sequence). In DNA form, the CDR3 reads TGTGCCACCAGCACAATTCAGGGTAGTGGCACAGATACGCAGTATTTT. Its translation is CATSTIQGSGTDTQYF.

The chain uses TRBV2 and TRBJ2-1; D remains ambiguous. Germline V gene sequence: CDR1 SNHLY, CDR2 FYNNEI. V was pared by 4 bases and J by 6 bases, with 10 bases between. The CDR3 is 13 residues long. CDR3 residues: CASSVGERNEQFF. In DNA form, the CDR3 reads TGTGCCAGCAGTGTTGGGGAACGCAATGAGCAGTTCTTC.

The chain carries TRBV5-4 and TRBJ2-3; no definite D call. Germline V gene data show CDR1 as SGHNT and CDR2 as YYREEE (reference sequence). Trimming removed 1 base at V and 0 bases at J, with 9 bases between. The CDR3 contains 15 residues. CDR3 sequence (DNA): TGTGCCAGCAGCTTGTTTACGGCTAGCACAGATACGCAGTATTTT. Residues: CASSLFTASTDTQYF.

This clone was detected only once. V is TRBV27 and J is TRBJ1-1, with a tentative D call TRBD1 (5 bases). Trimming cost V 4 bases and J 0 bases, with 9 bases left between them. The CDR3 loop spans 14 amino acids. Germline V gene data show CDR1 as MNHEY and CDR2 as SMNVEV (reference sequence). The CDR3 DNA sequence: TGTGCCAGCAGTTCCAGGGTCATGAACACTGAAGCTTTCTTT. This translates into CASSSRVMNTEAFF.